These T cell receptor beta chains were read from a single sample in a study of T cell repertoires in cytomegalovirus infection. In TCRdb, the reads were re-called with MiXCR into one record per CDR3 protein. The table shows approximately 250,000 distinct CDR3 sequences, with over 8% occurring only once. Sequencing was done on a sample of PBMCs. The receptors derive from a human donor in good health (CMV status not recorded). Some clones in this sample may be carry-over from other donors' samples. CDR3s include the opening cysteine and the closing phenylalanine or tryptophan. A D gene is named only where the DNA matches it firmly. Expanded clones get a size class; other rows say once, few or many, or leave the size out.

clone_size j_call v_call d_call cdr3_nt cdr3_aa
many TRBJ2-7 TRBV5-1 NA TGCGCCAGCAGTGATCGGGAGACCGTCTACGAGCAGTACTTC CASSDRETVYEQYF
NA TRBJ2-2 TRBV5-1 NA TGCGCCAGCAGCTTGAAGGCCGGGGAGCTGTTTTTT CASSLKAGELFF
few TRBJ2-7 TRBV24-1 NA TGTGCCACCAGTGATTTGGGGCCAGGGAGGCGTCGGACCTACGAGCAGTACTTC CATSDLGPGRRRTYEQYF
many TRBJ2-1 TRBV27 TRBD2 TGTGCCAGCAGTTCATGGACTAGTGAACGCAATGAGCAGTTCTTC CASSSWTSERNEQFF
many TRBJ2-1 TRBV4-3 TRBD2 TGCGCCAGCAGCCTAAGGACTAGCGGCTCGAATGAGCAGTTCTTC CASSLRTSGSNEQFF
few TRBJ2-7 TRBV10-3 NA TGTGCCCTCCGTGGAGGGGGGGAACAGGAGCAGTACTTC CALRGGGEQEQYF
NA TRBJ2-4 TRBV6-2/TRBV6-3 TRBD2 TGTGCCAGCAGACCTCCGGGACTAGCGGGGGGACTAGCCAAAAACATTCAGTACTTC CASRPPGLAGGLAKNIQYF
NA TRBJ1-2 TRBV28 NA TGTGCCAGCAGTTTTGGGGGTGGGGACTATGGCTACACCTTC CASSFGGGDYGYTF
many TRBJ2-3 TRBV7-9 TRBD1 TGTGCCAGCACCCATTCCGGGACAGGGGGCGAGTGGACAGATACGCAGTATTTT CASTHSGTGGEWTDTQYF
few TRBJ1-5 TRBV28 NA TGTGCCAGCAGCCGTTACAGGGAAAATCAGCCCCAGCATTTT CASSRYRENQPQHF
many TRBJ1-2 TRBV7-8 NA TGTGCCAGCAGCCTAGCCCCCACCACAGCCACTAACTATGGCTACACCTTC CASSLAPTTATNYGYTF
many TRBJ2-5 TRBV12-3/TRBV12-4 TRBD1 TGTGCCGTCAAACAGGGGGTAGAAGAGACCCAGTACTTC CAVKQGVEETQYF
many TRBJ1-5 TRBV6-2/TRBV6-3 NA TGTGCCAGCAGTTACGACAACGGGCTGAGCAATCAGCCCCAGCATTTT CASSYDNGLSNQPQHF
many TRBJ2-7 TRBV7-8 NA TGTGCCAGCAGCTTAGGAGGGGTGGGGAATCCCTACGAGCAGTACTTC CASSLGGVGNPYEQYF
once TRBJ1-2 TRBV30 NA TGTGCCTGGAGCAACTCGGGGTTCAGCTACACCTTC CAWSNSGFSYTF
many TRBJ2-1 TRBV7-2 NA TGTGCCAGCAGTTCAGGAGCCGGGGCTGAGCAGTTCTTC CASSSGAGAEQFF
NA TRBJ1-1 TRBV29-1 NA TGCAGCGTTGAAGACCGACAGTACGGAGCTTTCTTT CSVEDRQYGAFF
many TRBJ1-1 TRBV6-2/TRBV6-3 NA TGTGCCAGCAGTTACAGCAGGGATACTGAAGCTTTCTTT CASSYSRDTEAFF
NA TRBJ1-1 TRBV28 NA TGTGCCAGCAGTTTTTCGCCAGTCCGGACTGAAGCTTTCTTT CASSFSPVRTEAFF
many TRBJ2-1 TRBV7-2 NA TGTGCCAGCAGCTTATACCAGAACTCTTACAATGAGCAGTTCTTC CASSLYQNSYNEQFF
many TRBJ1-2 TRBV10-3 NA TGTGCCATCAGTGAGTCGGATTCCAGCAGCCATGGCTACACCTTC CAISESDSSSHGYTF
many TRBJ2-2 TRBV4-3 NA TGCGCCAGCAGCCAAGATCGGGGGACAACCGGGGAGCTGTTTTTT CASSQDRGTTGELFF
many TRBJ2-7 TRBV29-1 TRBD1 TGCAGCGTTGAACTTCAACAGGGGATAGGGTACTACGAGCAGTACTTC CSVELQQGIGYYEQYF
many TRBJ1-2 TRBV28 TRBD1 TGTGCCAACCGGGACGCTAACAGGGGGGGCGGCTACACCTTC CANRDANRGGGYTF
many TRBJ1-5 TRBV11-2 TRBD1 TGTGCCAGCAGCAAGGGCGGGACAGCAAATCAGCCCCAGCATTTT CASSKGGTANQPQHF
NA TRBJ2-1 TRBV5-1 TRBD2 TGCGCCAGCAGCTTGGAATCTAGCGGGACGTTTGAGCAGTTCTTC CASSLESSGTFEQFF
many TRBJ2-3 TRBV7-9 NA TGTGCCAGCAGCCCACCTGAAGGACGAATCAACACAGATACGCAGTATTTT CASSPPEGRINTDTQYF
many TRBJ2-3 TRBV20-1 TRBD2 TGCAGTGCCGGACTACTAGCGGGGGGCACAGATACGCAGTATTTT CSAGLLAGGTDTQYF
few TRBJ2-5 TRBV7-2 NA TGTGCCAGCAGCTTTAACAGACAAGAGACCCAGTACTTC CASSFNRQETQYF
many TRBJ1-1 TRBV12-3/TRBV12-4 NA TGTGCCAGCAGTCCCACTGGGGGGGAGAACACTGAAGCTTTCTTT CASSPTGGENTEAFF
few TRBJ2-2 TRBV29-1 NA TGCAGCGTTGGATACAGGGCCGGGGAGCTGTTTTTT CSVGYRAGELFF
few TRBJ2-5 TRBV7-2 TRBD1 TGTGCCAGCAGCAATGGGACAGGGTACGAGACCCAGTACTTC CASSNGTGYETQYF
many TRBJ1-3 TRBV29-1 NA TGCAGCGCCATGACCCCGAGCTCTGGAAACACCATATATTTT CSAMTPSSGNTIYF
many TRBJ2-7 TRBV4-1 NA TGCGCCAGCAGCCAGGACCGGAGCTCCTACGAGCAGTACTTC CASSQDRSSYEQYF
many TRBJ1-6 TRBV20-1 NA TGCAGTGCTAGAGATGGGGCAGGGTTTACTTCACCCCTCCACTTT CSARDGAGFTSPLHF
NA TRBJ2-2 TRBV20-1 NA TGCAGTGCTAGAAAACAAACAGCGGGCACCGGGGAGCTGTTTTTT CSARKQTAGTGELFF
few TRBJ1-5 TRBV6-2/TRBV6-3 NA TGTGCCAGCAGTTACTCCACAGGGTCCGGCAATCAGCCCCAGCATTTT CASSYSTGSGNQPQHF
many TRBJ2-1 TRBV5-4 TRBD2 TGTGCCAGCAGCTTGGAAGGACGGCGGGGGAATGAGCAGTTCTTC CASSLEGRRGNEQFF
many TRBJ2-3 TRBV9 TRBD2 TGTGCCAGCAGCCTACCAACAGCGGGGGGGCAGGATACGCAGTATTTT CASSLPTAGGQDTQYF
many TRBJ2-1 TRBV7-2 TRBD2 TGTGCCAGCAGCAGCGGGGGTTCCTACAATGAGCAGTTCTTC CASSSGGSYNEQFF
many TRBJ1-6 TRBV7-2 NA TGTGCCAGCAGGGCGACCGGGACGCACAATTCACCCCTCCACTTT CASRATGTHNSPLHF